These T cell receptor beta chains were read from a single sample in a study of T-cell memory formation after mild COVID-19. TCRdb reprocessed the 5' RACE reads with MiXCR, giving one entry per CDR3 protein. The sample lists approximately 260,000 distinct CDR3 sequences, about 15% occurring once. Source material: PBMCs or a T cell subset sorted from them (not recorded which). Receptor source: a man in his late teens or twenties who had mild COVID-19 (a few samples of this study predate the infection). Cell type and time point are not known. The CDR3 runs from the conserved cysteine through the conserved F or W. The D gene is left open where the match is weak. Only some rows state a clone size, as once, few, many or a class for expanded clones.

14,NA,TRBV7-8,TRBJ1-2,NA,TGTGCCAGCAGCTTATCAGAGGGGATCTATGGCTACACCTTC,CASSLSEGIYGYTF
12,NA,TRBV2,TRBJ1-3,NA,TGTGCCAGCAGTGACGCGGGGAACACCATATATTTT,CASSDAGNTIYF
13,NA,TRBV2,TRBJ1-2,few,TGTGCCAGCAGCTACACGGACTTAACGGGCTACACCTTC,CASSYTDLTGYTF
13,NA,TRBV11-2,TRBJ1-5,many,TGTGCCAGCAGCTTAAGCAGGGATCAGCCCCAGCATTTT,CASSLSRDQPQHF
12,NA,TRBV28,TRBJ1-1,NA,TGTGCCAGCACCACGGCCCAAAGGCTGACTTTCTTT,CASTTAQRLTFF
15,NA,TRBV19,TRBJ2-7,NA,TGTGCCAGTAGTATCACCCCGGGGGCGGTGAACGAGCAGTACTTC,CASSITPGAVNEQYF
17,NA,TRBV20-1,TRBJ2-4,many,TGCAGTGCTAGATCCTCACCTGGGGGCGCGTTACAAAACATTCAGTACTTC,CSARSSPGGALQNIQYF
15,TRBD1,TRBV12-3/TRBV12-4,TRBJ2-7,few,TGTGCCAGCAGTGCCCGTGGGACAGCTAAGTACGAGCAGTACTTC,CASSARGTAKYEQYF
16,TRBD1,TRBV4-3,TRBJ2-2,NA,TGCGCCAGCAGCCAAGGGCCACAGGGGTACACCGGGGAGCTGTTTTTT,CASSQGPQGYTGELFF
15,TRBD1,TRBV28,TRBJ2-5,few,TGTGCCAGCAGTTTTTCGGCAGGGGGTCGAGAGACCCAGTACTTC,CASSFSAGGRETQYF
16,NA,TRBV21-1,TRBJ1-5,few,TGTGCCAGCAGCAAAAGCCCAGGGGCGAGCAATCAGCCCCAGCATTTT,CASSKSPGASNQPQHF
15,TRBD1,TRBV5-1,TRBJ1-1,few,TGCGCCAGCAGCGGGGGACAGGGTAGGGGTACTGAAGCTTTCTTT,CASSGGQGRGTEAFF
16,TRBD1,TRBV7-2,TRBJ2-7,NA,TGTGCCAGCAGCCCACCCTGGGGGACAGGGGTTTACGAGCAGTACTTC,CASSPPWGTGVYEQYF
19,TRBD1,TRBV11-2,TRBJ2-1,few,TGTGCCAGCAGGCCTATCAGGGGGCCCTATAAGAACTCCTACAATGAGCAGTTCTTC,CASRPIRGPYKNSYNEQFF
16,TRBD1,TRBV4-2,TRBJ2-1,NA,TGTGCCAGCAGCCAAGATCCGGACAGGGGCTACAATGAGCAGTTCTTC,CASSQDPDRGYNEQFF
11,NA,TRBV7-9,TRBJ1-4,NA,TGTGCCAGCAGCCCCGATGAAAAACTGTTTTTT,CASSPDEKLFF
13,NA,TRBV11-2,TRBJ1-2,few,TGTGCCAGCAGCTTTTTAGGGGAAAGCTCCTACACCTTC,CASSFLGESSYTF
14,NA,TRBV20-1,TRBJ1-2,NA,TGCAGTGCTAGAACCGAGGGACTGAACTATGGCTACACCTTC,CSARTEGLNYGYTF
14,NA,TRBV7-9,TRBJ1-1,NA,TGTGCCAGCAGCGGCCGGGTGGTGAACACTGAAGCTTTCTTT,CASSGRVVNTEAFF
15,TRBD1,TRBV12-3/TRBV12-4,TRBJ1-6,few,TGTGCCAGCAGCCCCACCAGGGGGGCGCGTTCACCCCTCCACTTT,CASSPTRGARSPLHF
11,NA,TRBV20-1,TRBJ2-1,NA,TGCAGTGCCCGGACGAGGGGTGAGCAGTTCTTC,CSARTRGEQFF
15,TRBD1,TRBV7-2,TRBJ2-1,few,TGTGCCAGCAGCAGAGGGACAGGGGCCTACAATGAGCAGTTCTTC,CASSRGTGAYNEQFF
15,TRBD1,TRBV12-3/TRBV12-4,TRBJ1-1,NA,TGTGCCAGCAGTTTGACAGGGGGCGGGAACACTGAAGCTTTCTTT,CASSLTGGGNTEAFF
15,NA,TRBV12-3/TRBV12-4,TRBJ1-1,NA,TGTGCCAGCAGCCCGAGGAGTTCCATGAACACTGAAGCTTTCTTT,CASSPRSSMNTEAFF
16,NA,TRBV5-4,TRBJ2-3,NA,TGTGCCAGCAGCTCCGCCGTTGCGGCTAGCACAGATACGCAGTATTTT,CASSSAVAASTDTQYF
13,TRBD1,TRBV29-1,TRBJ1-2,NA,TGCAGCGTTCTGGGACAGGGAGAGTATGGCTACACCTTC,CSVLGQGEYGYTF
16,NA,TRBV5-6,TRBJ1-5,few,TGTGCCAGCAGCTTGGGGGGCGCCCGCGCCGTAGAGACCCAGCATTTT,CASSLGGARAVETQHF
12,NA,TRBV20-1,TRBJ2-5,NA,TGCAGTGCTGAGCCTGGTCAAGAGACCCAGTACTTC,CSAEPGQETQYF
15,TRBD1,TRBV20-1,TRBJ1-5,few,TGCAGTGCTAGATCGGCGCAGGGGGCAAATCAGCCCCAGCATTTT,CSARSAQGANQPQHF
16,NA,TRBV5-6,TRBJ1-1,NA,TGTGCCAGCAGCCTTGGGTTAGGGGGGATTGGGACTGAAGCTTTCTTT,CASSLGLGGIGTEAFF
13,NA,TRBV20-1,TRBJ1-5,NA,TGCAGTGCCCGGTGGGATCGCAATCAGCCCCAGCATTTT,CSARWDRNQPQHF
17,NA,TRBV20-1,TRBJ2-1,few,TGCAGTGCTAGAGTCCTAGCGACATCGTTCTACTACAATGAGCAGTTCTTC,CSARVLATSFYYNEQFF
14,TRBD1,TRBV7-6,TRBJ2-3,few,TGTGCCAGCAGCTTAGCGACAGGGGCCAAAGTCCAGTATTTT,CASSLATGAKVQYF
17,TRBD2,TRBV4-1,TRBJ2-3,once,TGCGCCAGCAGCCAGAGCCCGGTGGGGGGGGACACAGATACGCAGTATTTT,CASSQSPVGGDTDTQYF
11,NA,TRBV3-1,TRBJ2-1,NA,TGTGCCAGCAGCCAAGTGGCTGAGCAGTTCTTC,CASSQVAEQFF
16,NA,TRBV7-9,TRBJ2-2,NA,TGTGCCATCAGCTCCCACTCCCCAAGTGTCACCGGGGAGCTGTTTTTT,CAISSHSPSVTGELFF
14,NA,TRBV12-3/TRBV12-4,TRBJ1-1,NA,TGTGCCAGCAGTTCCGATGGGGTTGGGACTGAAGCTTTCTTT,CASSSDGVGTEAFF
16,NA,TRBV12-3/TRBV12-4,TRBJ1-1,NA,TGTGCCAGCAGTTCTGGGCGGACGGGGATGAACACTGAAGCTTTCTTT,CASSSGRTGMNTEAFF
15,NA,TRBV27,TRBJ2-7,NA,TGTGCCAGCAGTTGGACCCAGGACAGAACTTACGAGCAGTACTTC,CASSWTQDRTYEQYF
9,NA,TRBV20-1,TRBJ1-1,NA,TGCAGGTCGGCGACTGAAGCTTTCTTT,CRSATEAFF
13,NA,TRBV7-2,TRBJ2-1,NA,TGTGCCAGCAGATTTGTTGGGGGCGATGAGCAGTTCTTC,CASRFVGGDEQFF
14,NA,TRBV5-1,TRBJ2-5,many,TGCGCCAGCAGCTTGATCGGAGGGATGGAGACCCAGTACTTC,CASSLIGGMETQYF
13,NA,TRBV7-9,TRBJ2-7,many,TGTGCCAGCAGCGCAGGGGGAGGCTACGAGCAGTACTTC,CASSAGGGYEQYF
15,NA,TRBV3-1,TRBJ2-3,few,TGTGCCAGCAGCCATTGGGTACTAGACACAGATACGCAGTATTTT,CASSHWVLDTDTQYF
15,NA,TRBV9,TRBJ1-4,NA,TGTGCCAGCAGCGTAGCTACGGGGTTCGAGGAAAAACTGTTTTTT,CASSVATGFEEKLFF
16,NA,TRBV12-3/TRBV12-4,TRBJ1-5,NA,TGTGCCAGCAGTTTAGCTCGGCGATCGGGGCTTCAGCCCCAGCATTTT,CASSLARRSGLQPQHF
17,NA,TRBV7-3,TRBJ2-3,NA,TGTGCCAGCAGCTTACGACCTGGCAGAACTAGCACAGATACGCAGTATTTT,CASSLRPGRTSTDTQYF
11,NA,TRBV12-3/TRBV12-4,TRBJ2-5,many,TGTGCCAGCAGATTAAGCGAGACCCAGTACTTC,CASRLSETQYF
15,TRBD2,TRBV5-6,TRBJ2-3,NA,TGTGCCAGCAGACCGCTGGGGGGGGAAGCAGATACGCAGTATTTT,CASRPLGGEADTQYF
12,NA,TRBV15,TRBJ2-3,NA,TGTGCCACCAGCAGAGATCAAGGGACGCAGTATTTT,CATSRDQGTQYF
12,NA,TRBV3-1,TRBJ2-7,NA,TGTGCCAGCAGCCAATCGAGGGGCGAGCAGTACTTC,CASSQSRGEQYF
17,NA,TRBV10-3,TRBJ1-4,many,TGTGCCATCAGTGAAAGCTTTGGGGGGCCTCTCAATGAAAAACTGTTTTTT,CAISESFGGPLNEKLFF
13,NA,TRBV20-1,TRBJ1-2,NA,TGCAGTGCTAGTTTTCCCGGGACCTATGGCTACACCTTC,CSASFPGTYGYTF
14,NA,TRBV11-1,TRBJ1-1,NA,TGTGCCAGCAGCGTCAATGGGGGACTTGGTGAAGCTTTCTTT,CASSVNGGLGEAFF
15,NA,TRBV6-2/TRBV6-3,TRBJ1-5,many,TGTGCCAGCAGCACCCCGTCAGCGGCCGGTCAGCCCCAGCATTTT,CASSTPSAAGQPQHF